The text below deals with one TCR beta chain. In the authors' methods: Reference gene primer amplification yielded estimated nucleated cell counts. Using immunoSEQ multiplex PCR, the repertoire was profiled, and TCRdb retains in-frame clones only, with some absent. That table supplies the V and J calls and clone size; D and trimming were determined from the DNA. The data hold around 50,000 clones, with 90% observed a single time. The germline V and J ends were trimmed by 8 bases and 3 bases, with 14 bases remaining between them. In germline, CDR1 is LNHDA, CDR2 SQIVND (reference sequence). The CDR3 is 14 residues long. This sample was taken from a study of blood T cell repertoires in COVID-19. Study-wide background: Acute-phase and convalescent COVID-19 samples originated in the United States, Italy and Spain.

The source is a human donor in a cohort sampled during active COVID-19. The sequenced sample consisted of peripheral blood. The chain links TRBV19 to TRBJ1-5, with D possibly TRBD1 on 6 matching bases. In DNA, the CDR3 is TGTGCCAGTCGACAACAGGGCTTCAATCAGCCCCAGCATTTT. Protein: CASRQQGFNQPQHF.